This T cell receptor (beta chain) was identified during a study of blood T cell repertoires in COVID-19 (dated by TCRdb to the early 2020s). At the level of the whole study: The collaborator samples originated in the United States, Italy and Spain and spanned the acute and convalescent phases of COVID-19. Where HLA class I and class II types were available, the types were taken from metadata supplied by the sample provider, not from assay-based typing. A de-identified subject ID, COVID-19 status, age in years and sex were almost always included in the sample metadata. The repertoires were released in a freely available public database intended as a resource for research on the immune response to SARS-CoV-2. The samples were drawn from the first 160 participants of the ongoing ImmuneRACE study and from under 1,500 subjects provided by 6 global collaborators. The prospective study material was composed of cDNA or gDNA derived from T cells, B-cell-depleted T cells, or PBMCs. Subjects who had been exposed to COVID-19, were actively infected with it, or had recovered from it provided the deeply sampled blood TCRbeta repertoires that made up the dataset.

TCRbeta CDR3 regions were amplified from genomic DNA using the immunoSEQ Assay, a bias-controlled multiplex PCR. The authors processed their data as follows. The number of nucleated cells in each sample was estimated from the amplification of reference gene primers within the assay. Sequence reads were collapsed and filtered to measure the absolute abundance of every unique TCRbeta CDR3 rearrangement. For each sample, productive Simpson clonality was calculated as the square root of Simpson's diversity index across productive rearrangements. In its TCRdb copy, this immuneACCESS table keeps in-frame sequences only and misses some clones. Where compared with another copy, unresolved V genes explain less than half of these, and the others have no known cause. V, J and clone size were drawn from that table, and D and trimming were deduced from the DNA. For this sample there are some 430,000 clones; around 90% appear just once. The ten top clones hold about 0.6% of the sample.

The investigation overall reported the following: The quantity of clinical and demographic metadata differed by source and by participant and was supplied without curation.

Notes on this clone: Its target antigen remains unknown. There are no base qualities to consult, and no much larger clone falls within one base.

Enrolling through a virtual design, the prospective study's participants ranged in age from roughly 18 to 95 years and lived across 20 to 30 United States geographic areas. To assign participants to cohorts, the prospective study relied on clinical history that participants themselves reported in a screening survey and a study questionnaire. For ImmuneRACE Cohort 3, a participant was defined as recovered based on two consecutive negative NP/OP PCR tests, clearance by a healthcare professional, or resolution of symptoms. Each participant in the prospective study had whole blood, serum and a nasopharyngeal or oropharyngeal swab collected by mobile phlebotomists. Prospective study participants could optionally give additional blood draws and questionnaires over an approximately two-month period. Before DNA extraction, blood samples from the prospective study were shipped at room temperature or frozen.

Trimming costs V 2 bases and J 3 bases, and their ends lie 11 bases apart. The CDR3 contains 14 residues, cysteine and phenylalanine counted. Only the CDR3 portion is preserved as DNA: 42 bases, with reading frame beginning at the first base. The CDR1 and CDR2 encoded by the germline V gene (reference sequence) are GTSNPN and SVGIG. This clonotype was obtained from a man aged 18 to 35 who had recovered from COVID-19. Sequencing input: PBMCs or T cells enriched from blood (not recorded which). Here the chain combines TRBV30 and TRBJ1-3, with the D gene too uncertain to name. Read as DNA, the sequence is TGTGCCTGGAGTACTCATCCCGGTGGAAACACCATATATTTT. The resulting protein is CAWSTHPGGNTIYF. Full variable domain (CDR3 extended with the reference TRBV30 and TRBJ1-3 proteins): SQTIHQWPATLVQPVGSPLSLECTVEGTSNPNLYWYRQAAGRGLQLLFYSVGIGQISSEVPQNLSASRPQDRQFILSSKKLLLSDSGFYLCAWSTHPGGNTIYFGEGSWLTVV.